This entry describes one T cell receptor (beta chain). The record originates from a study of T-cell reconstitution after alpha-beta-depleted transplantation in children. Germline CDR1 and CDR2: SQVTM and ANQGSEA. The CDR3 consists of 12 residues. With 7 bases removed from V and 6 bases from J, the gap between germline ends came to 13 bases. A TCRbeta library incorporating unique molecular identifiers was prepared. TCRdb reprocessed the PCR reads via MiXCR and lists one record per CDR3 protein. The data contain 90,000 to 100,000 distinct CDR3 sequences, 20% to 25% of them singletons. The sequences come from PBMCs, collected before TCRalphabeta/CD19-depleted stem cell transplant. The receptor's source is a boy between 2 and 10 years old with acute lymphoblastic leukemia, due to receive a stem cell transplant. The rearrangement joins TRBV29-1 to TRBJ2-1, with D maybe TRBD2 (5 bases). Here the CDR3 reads CSGRGGFNEQFF. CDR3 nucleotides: TGCAGCGGGAGAGGAGGATTCAATGAGCAGTTCTTC.